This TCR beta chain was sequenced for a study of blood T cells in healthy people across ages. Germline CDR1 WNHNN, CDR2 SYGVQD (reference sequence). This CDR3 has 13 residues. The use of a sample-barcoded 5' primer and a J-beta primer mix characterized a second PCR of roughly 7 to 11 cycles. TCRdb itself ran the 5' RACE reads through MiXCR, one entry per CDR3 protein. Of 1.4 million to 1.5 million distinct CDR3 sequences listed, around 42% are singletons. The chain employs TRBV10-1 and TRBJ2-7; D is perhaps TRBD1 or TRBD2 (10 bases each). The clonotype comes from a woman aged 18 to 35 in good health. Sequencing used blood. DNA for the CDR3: TGCGCTAGCGGGGGGACAGGGGTGCACGAGCAGTACTTC. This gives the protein CASGGTGVHEQYF.